This entry lists 28 T cell receptor beta chains sequenced from one sample in a study of cytomegalovirus exposure and HLA in healthy donors. TCRdb's table, derived via immunoSEQ multiplex PCR, lists solely in-frame clones and lacks some. The sample records under 75,000 clones, around four fifths being singletons. Material for sequencing was PBMCs. All receptors come from a man under 40 in good health and CMV-seronegative.

In DNA, the CDR3 is TGCGCCAGCAGCGTCGGACAGGGTCCGGATACGCAGTATTTT. This codes for CASSVGQGPDTQYF. The J gene is TRBJ2-3, the V gene TRBV5-1, with 8 nucleotides matching TRBD1. Looked up from germline, CDR1 is SGHRS and CDR2 is YFSETQ. The CDR3 spans 14 residues. Trimming at V came to 4 bases and at J to 6 bases, leaving 7 bases not matched to a gene.

V usage is TRBV30 and J usage is TRBJ1-1; no firm D call. Trimming cost V 5 bases and J 3 bases, with 19 bases left between them. Germline V gene sequence: CDR1 GTSNPN, CDR2 SVGIG (reference sequence). The CDR3 has 15 amino acids. The chain's CDR3 is CAWHPTGKPDTEAFF. DNA for the CDR3: TGTGCCTGGCATCCGACGGGGAAACCCGACACTGAAGCTTTCTTT.

J is TRBJ1-2 and V is TRBV27, with D uncertain. The CDR3 has 18 residues. V lost 4 bases and J 2 bases, leaving 23 bases between the germline ends. Germline assignment: CDR1 MNHEY and CDR2 SMNVEV (reference sequence). The CDR3 nucleotides read TGTGCCAGCAGTTCCCTCTTCATTTCCACGGACTCGAACTATGGCTACACCTTC. This encodes CASSSLFISTDSNYGYTF.

This sequence joins TRBV7-9 and TRBJ2-4; TRBD1 aligns across 7 bases. CDR1 and CDR2 from the germline V gene are SEHNR and FQNEAQ (reference sequence). This CDR3 is 15 amino acids long. V shed 2 bases and J 8 bases; nucleotides not matched to a gene: 9. The CDR3 protein is CASSLIRGGEDIQYF. CDR3 bases: TGTGCCAGCAGCTTAATTCGAGGGGGCGAGGACATTCAGTACTTC. Complete variable domain (other parts from reference TRBV7-9 and TRBJ2-4): DTGVSQNPRHKITKRGQNVTFRCDPISEHNRLYWYRQTLGQGPEFLTYFQNEAQLEKSRLLSDRFSAERPKGSFSTLEIQRTEQGDSAMYLCASSLIRGGEDIQYFGAGTRLSVL.

CDR3 protein: CASSLGSLAGQYEQYF. The CDR3 DNA reads as TGTGCCAGCAGCTTGGGATCCCTAGCGGGGCAATACGAGCAGTACTTC. This chain uses TRBV5-4 with TRBJ2-7, with 9 bases aligning to TRBD2. This CDR3 region has 16 residues. V dropped 0 bases and J dropped 4; count of bases not matched to a gene: 8. The V gene's germline CDR1 is SGHNT and CDR2 YYREEE (reference sequence).

The genes are TRBV11-1 and TRBJ2-1, with D hard to call. Germline CDR1 SGHAT, CDR2 FQDESV (reference sequence). The CDR3 runs to 13 residues. V lost 4 bases and J lost 7, with 11 bases in between. The CDR3 sequence: CASSSDGWNEQFF. CDR3 in DNA: TGTGCCAGCAGCTCCGACGGGTGGAATGAGCAGTTCTTC.

There are a few counts of this clone. J is TRBJ2-1 and V is TRBV29-1; TRBD2 aligns across 14 bases. Trimming removed 6 bases from V and 7 bases from J; junction bases left unmatched: 20. Germline CDR1 SQVTM, CDR2 ANQGSEA. The CDR3 has 19 amino acids. Here the CDR3 DNA reads TGCAGCGTAATGGGACTAGCGGGAGTTATGTCGCGTCCAGAAAATGAGCAGTTCTTC. Its translation is CSVMGLAGVMSRPENEQFF.

This chain connects TRBV15 to TRBJ2-7; TRBD2 might be the D (6 bases). The V end was cut by 8 bases, the J end by 4 bases, with 21 bases between. The germline V gene encodes CDR1 LNHNV and CDR2 YYDKDF (reference sequence). The CDR3 is 15 residues long. The CDR3 DNA reads TGTGCCACCTCTTTAACCTGGGGGGTTTTGTACGAGCAGTACTTC. Its protein product is CATSLTWGVLYEQYF.

This chain links TRBV30 with TRBJ2-3; 8 bases are a match to TRBD2. CDR1 and CDR2 from the germline V gene are GTSNPN and SVGIG (reference sequence). The CDR3 has 13 amino acids. Trimming at V came to 5 bases and at J to 5 bases, leaving 6 bases not matched to a gene. The CDR3 DNA reads as TGTGCCTGGGATAAGCGGGGGAAAGATACGCAGTATTTT. Encoded protein: CAWDKRGKDTQYF.

This clone was counted once. The chain joins TRBV5-1 to TRBJ2-3; 7 bases match TRBD1. The germline gives CDR1 SGHRS, CDR2 YFSETQ. J gave up 5 bases and V 1 base, and 13 bases lay outside the gene matches. The CDR3 runs to 17 residues. CDR3 in amino acids: CASSLWVDTGVEDTQYF. As DNA, the CDR3 is TGCGCCAGCAGCTTGTGGGTTGACACAGGGGTGGAAGATACGCAGTATTTT.

The chain has TRBV9 and TRBJ1-2; 7 bases are a match to TRBD1. This CDR3 spans 16 amino acids. J was trimmed by 1 base and V by 7 bases; bases with no gene match: 13. CDR1 and CDR2 (germline): SGDLS, YYNGEE. The CDR3 DNA is TGTGCCAGCCGACTCGGGACAGACGGGATTAACTATGGCTACACCTTC. Protein sequence: CASRLGTDGINYGYTF. Based on the CDR3 plus reference TRBV9 and TRBJ1-2, the full variable domain is DSGVTQTPKHLITATGQRVTLRCSPRSGDLSVYWYQQSLDQGLQFLIQYYNGEERAKGNILERFSAQQFPDLHSELNLSSLELGDSALYFCASRLGTDGINYGYTFGSGTRLTVV.

The genes are TRBV6-5 and TRBJ1-5, with D tentatively TRBD1 (5 bases). Germline CDR1 and CDR2: MNHEY and SVGAGI. Trimming removed 4 bases from V and 7 bases from J, with 11 bases in between. The CDR3 is 13 amino acids. The CDR3, as DNA: TGTGCCAGCAGTTTAGCCTCAGGGCAGCCCCAGCATTTT. It codes for CASSLASGQPQHF.

The rearrangement links TRBV28 to TRBJ1-6; no definite D call. The CDR3 has 14 amino acids. The V and J ends lost 10 bases and 4 bases respectively, with 14 bases between them. Germline V gene sequence: CDR1 MDHEN, CDR2 SYDVKM. The CDR3 loop is CAMREGGYNSPLHF. DNA for the CDR3: TGTGCCATGCGGGAGGGTGGGTATAATTCACCCCTCCACTTT.

This clone appeared a single time. The chain combines TRBV27 with TRBJ1-2, with 7 bases identical to TRBD1. Trimming at V came to 5 bases and at J to 4 bases, leaving 10 bases not matched to a gene. The germline gives CDR1 MNHEY, CDR2 SMNVEV (reference sequence). The CDR3 has 15 residues. The CDR3 loop is CASSASGTAVYGYTF. The CDR3 DNA sequence: TGTGCCAGCAGTGCATCCGGGACAGCTGTCTATGGCTACACCTTC.

The CDR3 protein is CASSLRRVSSGANVLTF. The CDR3 bases are TGTGCCAGCAGCTTGAGGCGGGTGAGCTCTGGGGCCAACGTCCTGACTTTC. This chain connects TRBV11-2 to TRBJ2-6, with D possibly being TRBD2 (5 bases). Looked up from germline, CDR1 is SGHAT and CDR2 is FQNNGV. This CDR3 contains 17 residues. The V gene lost 3 bases and the J gene lost 0 bases, with 12 bases spanning the gap.

This chain links TRBV15 with TRBJ2-5; D possibly corresponds to TRBD1 (5 bases). The ends were cut back, 0 bases at V and 5 bases at J, with 16 bases in the middle. The CDR3 is made up of 16 amino acids. From germline, CDR1 is LNHNV and CDR2 YYDKDF (reference sequence). The CDR3 sequence is CATSRDKGWGEETQYF. CDR3 coding DNA: TGTGCCACCAGCAGAGACAAGGGATGGGGCGAGGAGACCCAGTACTTC. Full variable domain (missing parts from reference TRBV15 and TRBJ2-5): DAMVIQNPRYQVTQFGKPVTLSCSQTLNHNVMYWYQQKSSQAPKLLFHYYDKDFNNEADTPDNFQSRRPNTSFCFLDIRSPGLGDTAMYLCATSRDKGWGEETQYFGPGTRLLVL.

The chain has TRBV7-9 and TRBJ1-5; 11 bases map to TRBD1. The V gene's germline CDR1 is SEHNR and CDR2 FQNEAQ (reference sequence). V gave up 6 bases and J gave up 5 bases; unmatched junction bases: 6. The CDR3 spans 15 residues. CDR3 DNA sequence: TGTGCCAGCAGTCCCGGGACAGGGGGTTATCAGCCCCAGCATTTT. It translates to CASSPGTGGYQPQHF.

Written as DNA, the CDR3 is TGCGCCAGCAGCCAAGGAGCGGGAGGTGGAGATACGCAGTATTTT. Its protein product is CASSQGAGGGDTQYF. The chain has TRBV4-3 and TRBJ2-3; TRBD2 matches 9 bases. Germline values: CDR1 LGHNA, CDR2 YSLEER. J was trimmed by 5 bases and V by 1 base; bases with no gene match: 4. This CDR3 has 15 residues.

The chain combines TRBV5-4 with TRBJ2-2, with 16 bases identical to TRBD2. The CDR3 contains 16 residues. Trimming at V came to 4 bases and at J to 5 bases, leaving 2 bases not matched to a gene. Germline CDR1 reads SGHNT; CDR2 reads YYREEE (reference sequence). CDR3 bases: TGTGCCAGCAGCCAGGGACTAGCGGGAGGGACCGGGGAGCTGTTTTTT. This encodes CASSQGLAGGTGELFF.

The chain has TRBV10-3 and TRBJ1-4, with no clear D. Germline values: CDR1 ENHRY, CDR2 SYGVKD. This CDR3 is 10 amino acids long. Trimming shortened V by 10 bases and J by 5 bases, and 5 bases separated the two germline ends. Here the CDR3 DNA reads TGTGCCAGCGGGAATGAAAAACTGTTTTTT. Protein: CASGNEKLFF.

The gene calls are TRBV4-1 and TRBJ1-4; D might be TRBD1 (5 bases). This CDR3 has 15 amino acids. V lost 0 bases and J 7 bases, leaving 12 bases between the germline ends. Germline V gives CDR1 MGHRA, CDR2 YSYEKL. Written as DNA, the CDR3 is TGCGCCAGCAGCCAAGATGGTACAGGTGGTGAAAAACTGTTTTTT. Translating it yields CASSQDGTGGEKLFF.

The rearrangement uses TRBV29-1 and TRBJ2-3; 9 positions match TRBD2. The CDR3 has 12 residues. The J segment lost 5 bases and the V segment lost 7 bases, leaving 4 bases of the junction unmatched. CDR1 SQVTM and CDR2 ANQGSEA come from the germline V gene. DNA for the CDR3: TGCAGCGCGGGACTAGCAGGAGATACGCAGTATTTT. Protein: CSAGLAGDTQYF.

This clone was detected a few times. This sequence joins TRBV7-9 and TRBJ1-2, with D perhaps TRBD1 (5 bases). Per germline, CDR1 SEHNR and CDR2 FQNEAQ (reference sequence). V dropped 5 bases and J dropped 0 bases, with 13 bases sitting between them. This CDR3 comprises 15 residues. In nucleotides, the CDR3 is TGTGCCAGCAGCCAGGGTACTGACACTAACTATGGCTACACCTTC. It yields the protein CASSQGTDTNYGYTF.

V gene TRBV19 combines with J gene TRBJ1-5; D might be TRBD1 (5 bases). This CDR3 spans 13 amino acids. CDR1 is LNHDA, CDR2 SQIVND, per germline (reference sequence). V lost 2 bases and J 7 bases, leaving 9 bases between the germline ends. The CDR3 region has the DNA TGTGCCAGTAGTATAAGGGGCGGCCAGCCCCAGCATTTT. This gives the protein CASSIRGGQPQHF.

This chain uses TRBV11-1 with TRBJ2-2; TRBD2 matches at 9 bases. The CDR3 length is 16 residues. Trimming removed 4 bases from V and 4 bases from J; junction bases left unmatched: 7. Germline CDR1 SGHAT, CDR2 FQDESV (reference sequence). Here the CDR3 reads CASSSLAGAGTGELFF. CDR3 DNA sequence: TGTGCCAGCAGCTCTTTAGCGGGAGCCGGCACCGGGGAGCTGTTTTTT.

This chain uses TRBV7-2 with TRBJ2-2; D is unclear. V lost 7 bases, J lost 4 bases, and 7 bases lay in between. Per the germline V gene, CDR1 is SGHTA and CDR2 is FQGNSA. The CDR3 runs 12 residues. The CDR3 DNA is TGTGCCAGCAACAGTCGCACCGGGGAGCTGTTTTTT. This gives the protein CASNSRTGELFF.

CDR3 sequence: CASSSQGGGAETQYF. The CDR3 DNA follows: TGCGCCAGCAGCTCGCAAGGCGGGGGGGCAGAGACCCAGTACTTC. The chain couples TRBV5-1 to TRBJ2-5; 9 nucleotides line up with TRBD2. Germline trimming cut 3 bases from V and 4 bases from J; bases unmatched to any gene: 7. The CDR3 runs 15 residues. Germline CDR1 and CDR2: SGHRS and YFSETQ.

This clone was seen just once. The chain recombines TRBV6-4 with TRBJ2-1; 8 nucleotides match TRBD2. CDR1 and CDR2 from the germline V gene are MRHNA and SNTAGT. CDR3 length equals 14 residues. V was clipped by 5 bases and J by 8 bases; unmatched bases: 8. CDR3 in DNA: TGTGCCAGCAGTTCGGAGCGGGAGATTCATGAGCAGTTCTTC. Protein product: CASSSEREIHEQFF.